This paragraph reports one TCR beta chain. This sample was included in a study of cytomegalovirus exposure and HLA in healthy donors. The CDR3 extends over 15 amino acids. V lost 4 bases to trimming and J lost 4 bases; unmatched junction nucleotides: 4. CDR1 is MNHNS, CDR2 SASEGT, per germline. PCR was performed using 60 Vbeta and 13 Jbeta primers. Profiled with immunoSEQ multiplex PCR; TCRdb holds only in-frame clones, not every one. Of more than 90,000 clones in the sample, around 75% were seen once. The sequencing input was PBMCs. The chain uses TRBV6-1 and TRBJ1-4; 9 bases fit TRBD1. The receptor's source is a woman aged 25 to 45 in good health and CMV-seronegative. CDR3 coding DNA: TGTGCCAGCAGTGCGGACAGGGGCAATAATGAAAAACTGTTTTTT. Encoded protein: CASSADRGNNEKLFF.